These 21 T cell receptor beta chains originate from one sample sequenced in a study of neoadjuvant nivolumab and ipilimumab in lung cancer. TCRdb's table, derived via immunoSEQ multiplex PCR, lists solely in-frame clones and lacks some. Here the sample spans 18,000 or so clones, roughly 80% being singletons. Specimen: tumor tissue, collected after neoadjuvant nivolumab, alone or with ipilimumab, at or shortly before surgery. All receptors come from an adult with non-small cell lung cancer.

This chain connects TRBV5-1 to TRBJ2-7; 9 positions match TRBD1. V shed 0 bases and J 3 bases; nucleotides not matched to a gene: 4. CDR1 and CDR2 (germline): SGHRS, YFSETQ. This CDR3 has 15 amino acids. CDR3 sequence reads: CASSLAPDRGYEQYF. The DNA of the CDR3 is TGCGCCAGCAGCTTGGCCCCGGACAGGGGCTACGAGCAGTACTTC.

The chain employs TRBV11-2 and TRBJ2-5, with 10 bases fitting TRBD2. The CDR3 loop spans 16 amino acids. Germline V gene lookup returns CDR1 SGHAT and CDR2 FQNNGV. The trim removed 2 bases at V and 4 bases at J, leaving 7 bases unmatched. The CDR3, as DNA: TGTGCCAGCAGCTTACGGGCTAGCGGGGGTGTAGAGACCCAGTACTTC. Its translation is CASSLRASGGVETQYF.

The chain couples TRBV2 to TRBJ2-1; 9 bases match TRBD2. The germline CDR1 and CDR2 sequences are SNHLY and FYNNEI. The CDR3 runs to 12 residues. Trimming cost V 6 bases and J 7 bases; bases outside gene matches: 1. In DNA form, the CDR3 reads TGTGCCAGCAGGAGCGGGAGGAATGAGCAGTTCTTC. Translated, it gives CASRSGRNEQFF.

The chain employs TRBV7-9 and TRBJ2-5; D uncertain. Germline CDR1 is SEHNR and CDR2 is FQNEAQ (reference sequence). The CDR3 extends over 15 amino acids. The V and J ends lost 2 bases and 4 bases respectively, with 14 bases between them. Here the CDR3 DNA reads TGTGCCAGCAGCTTATATGACGCTGGGCGAGAGACCCAGTACTTC. Its protein product is CASSLYDAGRETQYF.

This chain uses TRBV11-2 with TRBJ2-2; either TRBD1 or TRBD2 may fit D (7 bases each). The CDR3 has 15 amino acids. The ends were cut back, 1 base at V and 7 bases at J, with 13 bases in the middle. The V gene's germline CDR1 is SGHAT and CDR2 FQNNGV. The CDR3 spells CASSLGQGGDGELFF. CDR3 nucleotides: TGTGCCAGCAGCTTAGGACAGGGAGGGGACGGGGAGCTGTTTTTT.

V usage is TRBV4-1 and J usage is TRBJ2-6, with a tentative D call TRBD2 (5 bases). Deletions cut 1 base from V and 0 bases from J, with 19 bases between. This CDR3 is built from 20 residues. Germline CDR1 MGHRA, CDR2 YSYEKL. The CDR3 is CASSQGSPDGGLSGANVLTF. In DNA form, the CDR3 reads TGCGCCAGCAGCCAAGGGTCCCCGGACGGAGGACTCTCTGGGGCCAACGTCCTGACTTTC.

This chain connects TRBV6-1 to TRBJ1-1, with D perhaps matching TRBD1 (5 bases). The V gene's germline CDR1 is MNHNS and CDR2 SASEGT. Trimming removed 6 bases from V and 5 bases from J, with 10 bases in between. This CDR3 region has 12 residues. Here the CDR3 reads CASREHRTEAFF. The DNA of the CDR3 is TGTGCCAGCAGGGAACACAGGACTGAAGCTTTCTTT.

The chain carries TRBV7-2 and TRBJ1-1, with D perhaps matching TRBD1 (5 bases). Trimming left V 5 bases short and J 1 base short, with 11 bases between. CDR1 SGHTA and CDR2 FQGNSA come from the germline V gene. This CDR3 region has 14 residues. The CDR3 loop is CASSPGTWNTEAFF. Here the CDR3 DNA reads TGTGCCAGCAGCCCAGGGACTTGGAACACTGAAGCTTTCTTT.

This sequence joins TRBV20-1 and TRBJ2-3; no clear D. This CDR3 region has 11 residues. Germline values: CDR1 DFQATT, CDR2 SNEGSKA (reference sequence). Trimming pared 4 bases from V and 4 bases from J, leaving 6 bases between. As DNA, the CDR3 is TGCAGTGCTACCTTGCCAGATACGCAGTATTTT. The encoded protein is CSATLPDTQYF.

This clone has more than one count but fewer than ten. The chain is built from TRBV11-2 and TRBJ1-5; the D gene is possibly TRBD1 (6 bases). The CDR3 extends over 14 amino acids. V was cut by 1 base and J by 2 bases, with 6 bases left in between. Germline V gene data show CDR1 as SGHAT and CDR2 as FQNNGV. CDR3 region: CASSLGQGNQPQHF. The CDR3 nucleotides are TGTGCCAGCAGCTTAGGACAGGGCAATCAGCCCCAGCATTTT.

The count of this clone is one. The chain employs TRBV2 and TRBJ1-1; D unclear. Trimming shortened V by 4 bases and J by 0 bases, and 6 bases separated the two germline ends. CDR1 is SNHLY, CDR2 FYNNEI, per germline. This CDR3 has 13 amino acids. The chain's CDR3 is CASSAVMNTEAFF. DNA for the CDR3: TGTGCCAGCAGTGCTGTGATGAACACTGAAGCTTTCTTT.

This clone was observed a single time. The rearrangement joins TRBV7-2 to TRBJ1-2; no reliable D call. The CDR3 sequence is 12 residues long. V lost 0 bases and J 4 bases, leaving 3 bases between the germline ends. Germline CDR1 reads SGHTA; CDR2 reads FQGNSA. The CDR3 sequence: CASSLAAYGYTF. As DNA, the CDR3 is TGTGCCAGCAGCTTAGCGGCCTATGGCTACACCTTC.

This clone showed up just once. DNA of the CDR3: TGCGCCAGCAGCCAAGGTTTCGGGGTACATGAGCAGTTCTTC. Translation: CASSQGFGVHEQFF. This chain connects TRBV4-3 to TRBJ2-1, with a tentative D call TRBD2 (5 bases). V was cut by 1 base and J by 8 bases, with 12 bases left in between. Germline values: CDR1 LGHNA, CDR2 YSLEER. The length of the CDR3 is 14 residues.

V and J are TRBV5-1 and TRBJ2-5; TRBD2 matches 9 bases. V was pared by 0 bases and J by 2 bases, with 8 bases of the junction left unmatched. Germline CDR1 SGHRS, CDR2 YFSETQ. CDR3 length: 17 residues. CDR3 DNA sequence: TGCGCCAGCAGCTTGGGGCGGGGGGGCCGTGTGCAAGAGACCCAGTACTTC. Translating it yields CASSLGRGGRVQETQYF.

This clone was seen a single time. V and J are TRBV18 and TRBJ2-7, with D tentatively TRBD2 (5 bases). The germline V gene encodes CDR1 KGHSH and CDR2 LQKENI. The germline V and J ends were trimmed by 5 bases and 9 bases, with 17 bases remaining between them. This CDR3 region has 13 residues. The CDR3 here is CASSSDWTRGQYF. The CDR3 nucleotides read TGTGCCAGCTCATCGGACTGGACCCGCGGGCAGTACTTC.

The V call is TRBV11-3, the J call TRBJ2-3, with D perhaps matching TRBD2 (6 bases). Between the trimmed V and J ends, which lost 0 bases and 4 bases, there was a span of 8 bases. CDR1 is SGHNT, CDR2 YENEEA, per germline. CDR3 length equals 14 residues. The CDR3 spells CASSLDGGSDTQYF. The CDR3 bases are TGTGCCAGCAGCTTAGACGGGGGATCAGATACGCAGTATTTT.

The chain is built from TRBV5-4 and TRBJ2-3; TRBD1 matches at 11 bases. The germline gives CDR1 SGHNT, CDR2 YYREEE (reference sequence). The trim removed 5 bases at V and 4 bases at J, leaving 3 bases unmatched. The CDR3 spans 14 residues. The CDR3 spells CASSPGQGADTQYF. The CDR3, as DNA: TGTGCCAGCAGTCCGGGACAGGGGGCAGATACGCAGTATTTT. The whole variable domain, remainder taken from reference TRBV5-4 and TRBJ2-3, is ETGVTQSPTHLIKTRGQQVTLRCSSQSGHNTVSWYQQALGQGPQFIFQYYREEENGRGNFPPRFSGLQFPNYSSELNVNALELDDSALYLCASSPGQGADTQYFGPGTRLTVL.

This clone has just one count. The chain couples TRBV9 to TRBJ1-1; D is uncertain. V lost 4 bases, J lost 5 bases, and 18 bases lay in between. There are 15 residues in the CDR3. Per the germline V gene, CDR1 is SGDLS and CDR2 is YYNGEE. The CDR3 bases are TGTGCCAGCAGCCCAGGTATTAGCGGGAGGACTGAAGCTTTCTTT. Protein sequence: CASSPGISGRTEAFF.

The chain links TRBV7-9 to TRBJ2-5; D may match TRBD1 or TRBD2 (6 bases each). Germline CDR1 reads SEHNR; CDR2 reads FQNEAQ (reference sequence). The CDR3 runs to 15 residues. Between the trimmed V and J ends, which lost 0 bases and 1 base, there was a span of 9 bases. The CDR3 DNA reads TGTGCCAGCAGCTTAGCCGGGGGCCTCCAAGAGACCCAGTACTTC. It is translated as CASSLAGGLQETQYF.

V usage is TRBV27 and J usage is TRBJ1-2, with a tentative D call TRBD1 (5 bases). Looked up from germline, CDR1 is MNHEY and CDR2 is SMNVEV (reference sequence). The V gene lost 5 bases and the J gene lost 6 bases, with 16 bases spanning the gap. The CDR3 extends over 14 amino acids. The CDR3 DNA follows: TGTGCCAGCAGTCCGATCCGGGGGGTTGATGGCTACACCTTC. This codes for CASSPIRGVDGYTF.

The V and J genes are TRBV28 and TRBJ1-5; D gene uncertain. Germline lookup yields CDR1 MDHEN and CDR2 SYDVKM. The CDR3 is 12 residues long. V lost 2 bases and J 6 bases, leaving 5 bases between the germline ends. The CDR3 DNA is TGTGCCAGCAGTTTAACCGGTCAGCCCCAGCATTTT. Protein product: CASSLTGQPQHF.